This is a list of T cell receptor beta chains from one sample in a study of T cell repertoires in cytomegalovirus infection. The antigens these receptors bind are not known. TCRdb processed the reads anew with MiXCR; each CDR3 protein has one entry. Of fewer than 650,000 distinct CDR3 sequences listed, roughly 42% are singletons. The sample was cultured PBMCs, taken from culture after CMV antigen stimulation. These receptors all come from a human donor in good health (CMV status not recorded). Some clones in this sample may be carry-over from other donors' samples. Both conserved end residues are part of each CDR3. The order of the fields is clone size, V gene, D gene, J gene, CDR3 protein, CDR3 DNA. The D gene is left open where the match is weak. Where a row states a size, it is once, few, many or the class of an expanded clone; other rows omit it.

few	TRBV7-2	NA	TRBJ1-5	CASSLSGREQPQHF	TGTGCCAGCAGCTTATCTGGGCGGGAACAGCCCCAGCATTTT
NA	TRBV4-1	TRBD1	TRBJ1-6	CASSLTPGQGFSPLHF	TGCGCCAGCAGCCTAACGCCGGGACAGGGGTTTTCACCCCTCCACTTT
few	TRBV7-2	NA	TRBJ2-7	CASSRNLSRSPQYF	TGTGCCAGCAGCCGAAATCTGAGCAGATCGCCGCAGTACTTC
NA	TRBV12-3/TRBV12-4	NA	TRBJ1-3	CASSFGLQGDTIYF	TGTGCCAGCAGTTTCGGTCTACAGGGTGACACCATATATTTT
NA	TRBV7-9	NA	TRBJ2-3	CASSWRSPDTQYF	TGTGCCAGCAGCTGGAGGAGCCCAGATACGCAGTATTTT
NA	TRBV27	TRBD1	TRBJ2-7	CASSIRTGRHEQYF	TGTGCCAGTTCTATCCGGACAGGGAGACACGAGCAGTACTTC
NA	TRBV6-2/TRBV6-3	TRBD1	TRBJ1-5	CASGKNRGQPQHF	TGTGCCAGTGGAAAAAACAGGGGTCAGCCCCAGCATTTT
few	TRBV7-2	NA	TRBJ2-7	CASSLEAGPAYEQYF	TGTGCCAGCAGCTTAGAGGCAGGGCCTGCCTACGAGCAGTACTTC
few	TRBV6-2/TRBV6-3	NA	TRBJ2-1	CASTWGMTDNEQFF	TGTGCCAGCACCTGGGGGATGACAGATAATGAGCAGTTCTTC
few	TRBV6-1	TRBD1	TRBJ1-4	CASSYTAGGQELFF	TGTGCCAGCAGTTACACGGCAGGGGGCCAAGAACTGTTTTTT
NA	TRBV27	NA	TRBJ2-3	CASSFSRFSYSGTQYF	TGTGCCAGCAGTTTTTCTCGGTTCTCCTACTCGGGTACGCAGTATTTT
NA	TRBV4-3	NA	TRBJ2-3	CASSQPLGAESTDTQYF	TGCGCCAGCAGCCAACCCCTCGGGGCGGAAAGCACAGATACGCAGTATTTT
NA	TRBV2	NA	TRBJ2-1	CASSVSTGGGYNEQFF	TGTGCCAGCAGTGTATCCACAGGGGGGGGATACAATGAGCAGTTCTTC
many	TRBV7-2	TRBD2	TRBJ2-3	CASSPKRGVYDTQYF	TGTGCCAGCAGCCCAAAGCGGGGGGTTTACGATACGCAGTATTTT
NA	TRBV9	TRBD1	TRBJ2-6	CASSAPKAQTGQSSGANVLTF	TGTGCCAGCAGCGCTCCCAAAGCCCAAACGGGACAGAGCTCTGGGGCCAACGTCCTGACTTTC
NA	TRBV29-1	NA	TRBJ2-7	CSVEMGIGFEQYF	TGCAGCGTTGAAATGGGAATCGGGTTTGAGCAGTACTTC
NA	TRBV7-8	NA	TRBJ1-4	CASSLGDTNEKLFF	TGTGCCAGCAGCTTAGGGGACACTAATGAAAAACTGTTTTTT
NA	TRBV7-2	NA	TRBJ2-7	CASGLFLQGGEQYF	TGTGCCAGCGGGTTATTCTTACAGGGAGGCGAGCAGTACTTC
NA	TRBV4-3	NA	TRBJ1-6	CASSIRARGNSPLHF	TGCGCCAGCAGCATTAGGGCCCGGGGGAATTCACCCCTCCACTTT
many	TRBV7-2	NA	TRBJ2-3	CASSSQTRASSTDTQYF	TGTGCCAGCAGCTCCCAGACTAGGGCCTCTAGCACAGATACGCAGTATTTT
NA	TRBV6-6	NA	TRBJ2-6	CASSTRSSGANVLTF	TGTGCCAGCAGTACTCGGAGCTCTGGGGCCAACGTCCTGACTTTC
NA	TRBV27	TRBD1	TRBJ1-4	CASGWDRSLESEKLFF	TGTGCCAGCGGATGGGACAGAAGCCTTGAGAGTGAAAAACTGTTTTTT
NA	TRBV5-4	TRBD2	TRBJ2-3	CASSLGLAGRRADTQYF	TGTGCCAGCAGCTTGGGACTAGCGGGACGTCGGGCAGATACGCAGTATTTT
few	TRBV5-8	NA	TRBJ2-4	CASSADRRQRYF	TGTGCCAGCAGCGCAGACAGACGCCAACGGTACTTC
NA	TRBV25-1	TRBD1	TRBJ1-2	CASQGQAIYGYTF	TGTGCCAGCCAAGGACAGGCGATCTATGGCTACACCTTC
NA	TRBV11-2	TRBD2	TRBJ2-3	CASSPRGGKYSTDTQYF	TGTGCCAGCAGCCCCCGGGGGGGAAAGTACAGCACAGATACGCAGTATTTT
NA	TRBV12-3/TRBV12-4	NA	TRBJ2-1	CASTGFNEQFF	TGTGCCAGCACGGGGTTCAATGAGCAGTTCTTC
few	TRBV7-6	NA	TRBJ1-6	CASSSVGPGSPLHF	TGTGCCAGCAGCTCAGTAGGGCCGGGGAGCCCCCTCCACTTT
NA	TRBV23-1	NA	TRBJ2-7	CASSQGTLTLSEQYF	TGCGCCAGCAGTCAAGGGACACTCACCCTTTCCGAGCAGTACTTC
few	TRBV7-8	NA	TRBJ2-1	CASSLVGKSSYNEQFF	TGTGCCAGCAGCTTAGTGGGGAAGAGCTCCTACAATGAGCAGTTCTTC
few	TRBV6-1	TRBD1	TRBJ2-7	CASSERIRTGAEYF	TGTGCCAGCAGTGAAAGAATAAGGACAGGGGCAGAGTACTTC
NA	TRBV20-1	NA	TRBJ2-1	CSASVGAPRNEQFF	TGCAGTGCTAGTGTGGGGGCCCCGAGGAATGAGCAGTTCTTC
few	TRBV6-5	NA	TRBJ1-1	CASSGVGGVNTEAFF	TGTGCCAGCAGTGGGGTCGGGGGGGTGAACACTGAAGCTTTCTTT
NA	TRBV18	TRBD1	TRBJ1-2	CASSPVDRSAHGYTF	TGTGCCAGCTCACCTGTGGACAGGTCGGCCCATGGCTACACCTTC
many	TRBV7-2	NA	TRBJ2-5	CASSSFRWRETQYF	TGTGCCAGCAGCTCCTTCAGGTGGAGAGAGACCCAGTACTTC
NA	TRBV27	TRBD1	TRBJ1-5	CASRPPGGNNQPQHF	TGTGCCAGCAGGCCCCCAGGGGGGAATAATCAGCCCCAGCATTTT
few	TRBV6-6	TRBD1	TRBJ1-2	CASSSQGGVAGYTF	TGTGCCAGCAGCAGTCAGGGGGGGGTAGCCGGCTACACCTTC
many	TRBV7-2	NA	TRBJ1-4	CASSQQVGVDEKLFF	TGTGCCAGCAGCCAACAAGTAGGAGTTGATGAAAAACTGTTTTTT